This T cell receptor beta chain was recovered during a study of graft-versus-host responses after intestinal transplantation (dated by TCRdb to the early 2020s). Some background on the complete study: The transplants that recipients got were multivisceral, liver-intestinal, or isolated intestinal. Bulk TCR-beta CDR3 sequencing was used to track graft-versus-host and host-versus-graft alloreactive T cell clones in the graft, circulation and bone marrow after intestinal transplantation. Donor T cell macrochimerism was defined as a peak of at least 4% donor T cells among recipient peripheral blood mononuclear cells. Anti-thymocyte globulin induction was given to all recipients, followed by maintenance tacrolimus and steroids for around three years. Instead of going to the commercial service, samples from a few later patients were sequenced in-house on an Illumina MiSeq and processed with MiXCR. To identify alloreactive clones, pre-transplant mixed lymphocyte reaction products were sequenced and then compared with unstimulated pre-transplant donor and recipient T cells. The cohort enrolled about two dozen intestinal transplant recipients including one retransplant, and a few patients lacking pretransplant specimens were excluded.

On the study overall, not on this receptor specifically: Early after transplant, peak levels of circulating GvH clones were associated with declines in HvG clones. GvH clones turned up in recipient bone marrow, with some appearing earlier in ileal mucosa or blood, a pattern consistent with an intestinal mucosal origin. The relatively low number and heterogeneity of intestinal transplant patients limited the conclusions. High GvH to HvG T cell clonal ratios were observed in the allografts of patients with donor T cell macrochimerism.

What this sample's time point label stands for: cells obtained before transplantation from donor or recipient. CD3+CD4+ and CD3+CD8+ populations were FACS-sorted from unstimulated pre-transplant donor and recipient cells taken from spleen or lymph nodes. Concerning this clone: This receptor's antigen is unknown. The input lacks base qualities; no much larger clone sits a single base away.

Preparation of the library involved the immunoSEQ multiplex PCR assay. For most patients, genomic DNA was isolated using the Qiagen DNeasy Blood and Tissue Kit and was shipped frozen to Adaptive Biotechnologies for TCR sequencing. For most patients, high-throughput TCR-beta CDR3 sequencing of genomic DNA was performed by Adaptive Biotechnologies. Per the authors' processing: Adaptive's ImmunoSEQ software was the source of the TCR sequencing data for over 15 patients, while a few other patients were processed with MiXCR and VDJtools. To correct CD4 versus CD8 sorting errors, any sequence found in both subsets at a frequency ratio below 5:1 was removed. CDR3 nucleotide sequences shared between donor and recipient were removed because the origin of such sequences could not be assigned. To count as alloreactive, a clone needed at least 2-fold expansion over unstimulated cells and a minimum CFSE-low frequency of 0.002% (template counts) or 0.001% (read counts). Clones were considered mappable if detected in sequenced pre-transplant spleen, lymph node, or MLR CFSE-low populations of the donor or recipient. The cumulative frequency of alloreactive clones was calculated as a percentage of all sequences, weighted by copy number. TCRdb retrieved this table from immuneACCESS and kept in-frame rearrangements only. Not all clones are present; in checked studies, unresolved V genes account for under half, and no reason is known for the remainder. That table gives V, J and clone size, and the DNA gave D and trimming. This sample has approximately 100,000 clones in its table, and roughly 93% of those were observed once. The top ten hold roughly 1% of the sample.

The source was unstimulated CD8+ T cells sorted from spleen or lymph node cells, collected before intestinal transplant. This TCR derives from a human donor who received an intestinal transplant.

The CDR3 sequence is CASSSVRDRAINEQFF. At the DNA level, the sequence is TGCGCCAGCAGCTCCGTCCGGGACAGGGCCATCAATGAGCAGTTCTTC. The receptor chain draws on TRBV5-1 and TRBJ2-1, and TRBD1 matches 9 of the central bases. The CDR3 holds 16 amino acids from the cysteine to the phenylalanine. Only the CDR3 portion is preserved as DNA: 48 bases, with reading frame beginning at the first base. V and J are trimmed by 3 bases and 6 bases, and the gene matches miss 10 bases of the junction. CDR1 and CDR2, looked up from the germline V gene, are SGHRS and YFSETQ.